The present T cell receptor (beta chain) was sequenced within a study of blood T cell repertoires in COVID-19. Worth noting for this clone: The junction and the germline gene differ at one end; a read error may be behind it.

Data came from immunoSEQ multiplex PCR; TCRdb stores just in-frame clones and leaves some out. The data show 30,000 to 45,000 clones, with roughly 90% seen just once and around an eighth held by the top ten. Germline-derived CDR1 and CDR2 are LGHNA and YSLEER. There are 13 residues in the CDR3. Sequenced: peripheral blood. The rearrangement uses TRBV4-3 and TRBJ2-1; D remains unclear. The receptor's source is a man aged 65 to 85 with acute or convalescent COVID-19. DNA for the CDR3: TGCGCCAGCAGCCAAGATAAACACAACGAGCAGTTCTTC. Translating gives CASSQDKHNEQFF.